The subject of this entry is one TCR beta chain. The repertoire was sequenced with immunoSEQ multiplex PCR; TCRdb's copy has only in-frame clones and lacks some. This table holds 2 million to 2.5 million clones, 95% found once. These data belong to a study of shared clonotypes between healthy human individuals. The CDR3 has 14 amino acids. V dropped 3 bases and J dropped 1 base, with 11 bases sitting between them. The germline CDR1 and CDR2 sequences are GTSNPN and SVGIG (reference sequence). The receptor was isolated from a young man in good health. The sequencing input was naive CD4+ T cells sorted from blood. Noted subset: CD45RA+ positively selected. The chain recombines TRBV30 with TRBJ2-3; the D gene could be TRBD1 or TRBD2 (5 bases each). The CDR3 nucleotides are TGTGCCTGGAGGATAGGGGACGGCACAGATACGCAGTATTTT. Protein: CAWRIGDGTDTQYF.